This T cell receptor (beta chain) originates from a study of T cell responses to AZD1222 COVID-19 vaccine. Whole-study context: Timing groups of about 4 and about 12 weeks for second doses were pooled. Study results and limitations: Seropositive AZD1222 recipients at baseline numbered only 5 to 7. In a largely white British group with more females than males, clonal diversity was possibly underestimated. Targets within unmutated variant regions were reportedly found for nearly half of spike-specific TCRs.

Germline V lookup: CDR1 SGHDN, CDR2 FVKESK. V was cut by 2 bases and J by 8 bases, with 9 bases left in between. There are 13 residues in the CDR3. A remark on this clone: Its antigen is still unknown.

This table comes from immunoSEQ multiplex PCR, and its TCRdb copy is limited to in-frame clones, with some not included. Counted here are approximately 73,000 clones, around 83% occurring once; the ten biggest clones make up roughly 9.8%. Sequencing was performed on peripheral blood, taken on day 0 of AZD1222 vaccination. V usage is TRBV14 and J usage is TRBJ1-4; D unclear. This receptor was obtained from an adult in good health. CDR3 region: CASSQRAKEKLFF. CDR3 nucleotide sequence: TGTGCCAGCAGCCAACGAGCAAAGGAAAAACTGTTTTTT.